This T cell receptor beta chain stems from a study of cytomegalovirus exposure and HLA in healthy donors. Findings of the study overall: Despite most TCR sequences being rare, some public TCRs occurred in many donors.

Concerning this clone itself: What it binds is unknown.

Profiled with immunoSEQ multiplex PCR; TCRdb holds only in-frame clones, not every one. The table shows some 120,000 clones, with about 88% occurring only once. Material: PBMCs. This sequence was found in a man aged 25 to 45 in good health and CMV-seronegative.

The chain's CDR3 is CASSRDRVNEQYF. DNA for the CDR3: TGCGCCAGCAGCCGAGACAGGGTCAACGAGCAGTACTTC. This chain uses TRBV4-1 with TRBJ2-7, with 7 bases fitting TRBD1. Germline lookup yields CDR1 MGHRA and CDR2 YSYEKL. V was pared by 4 bases and J by 5 bases, with 5 bases of the junction left unmatched. This CDR3 has 13 residues.